Listed here are 25 T cell receptor beta chains from one sample, sequenced in a study of spatial heterogeneity in lung cancer. Time point of the sample: sample taken at primary tumor resection. Unsorted whole RNA from tumor, nontumor lung or frozen PBMC underwent sequencing. TCRdb used MiXCR to reprocess the 5' RACE reads, holding one entry per CDR3 protein. The sample has approximately 13,000 distinct CDR3 sequences, around 15% seen once. The starting material was PBMCs, obtained at surgery. These TCRs come from a male donor with early-stage non-small cell lung cancer.

The chain combines TRBV12-3 or TRBV12-4 with TRBJ1-2; a weak D match, TRBD1 (6 bases). CDR3 size: 13 residues. Trimming stripped 6 bases from V and 2 bases from J, with 10 bases between. Here the CDR3 DNA reads TGTGCCAGCAGCCCACAGGGAAACTATGGCTACACCTTC. Translating gives CASSPQGNYGYTF.

This clonotype has only a few counts. The chain recombines TRBV4-1 with TRBJ1-6; the D gene is possibly TRBD1 (5 bases). In germline, CDR1 is MGHRA, CDR2 YSYEKL. The CDR3 is 16 amino acids. Trimming left V 0 bases short and J 10 bases short, with 16 bases between. CDR3 sequence (DNA): TGCGCCAGCAGCCAAGATCGAATCGGGACCGTGTCACCCCTCCACTTT. Protein: CASSQDRIGTVSPLHF.

The gene calls are TRBV4-1 and TRBJ1-5; D ambiguous. V dropped 0 bases and J dropped 5 bases, with 11 bases sitting between them. Germline CDR1 reads MGHRA; CDR2 reads YSYEKL. The CDR3 is made up of 15 amino acids. The CDR3 bases are TGCGCCAGCAGCCAAGATTCGTGGAACGATCAGCCCCAGCATTTT. It translates to CASSQDSWNDQPQHF.

The table lists this clonotype with a few counts. The gene calls are TRBV7-9 and TRBJ1-2, with D tentatively TRBD1 (5 bases). The V gene's germline CDR1 is SEHNR and CDR2 FQNEAQ (reference sequence). With 5 bases removed from V and 7 bases from J, the gap between germline ends came to 14 bases. The CDR3 totals 13 residues. CDR3 in amino acids: CASSPRQGGGYTF. The CDR3 DNA reads TGTGCCAGCAGCCCTCGTCAGGGAGGTGGCTACACCTTC.

This clonotype has ten or more counts. The chain joins TRBV7-2 to TRBJ1-1, with no clear D. Germline assignment: CDR1 SGHTA and CDR2 FQGNSA. Trimming stripped 7 bases from V and 1 base from J, with 13 bases between. The CDR3 is made up of 14 amino acids. The CDR3 coding sequence is TGTGCCAGCACGGAGGGCAGCTCGAACACTGAAGCTTTCTTT. Translated, it gives CASTEGSSNTEAFF.

The rearrangement links TRBV19 to TRBJ2-3; D is perhaps TRBD1 or TRBD2 (5 bases each). Germline V lookup: CDR1 LNHDA, CDR2 SQIVND (reference sequence). This CDR3 contains 14 residues. Trimming cost V 1 base and J 5 bases, with 10 bases left between them. The CDR3 bases are TGTGCCAGTAGTATAGGGGGGAGCGGAGATACGCAGTATTTT. Translated, it gives CASSIGGSGDTQYF.

This clonotype was seen repeatedly, ten times or more. The V gene is TRBV4-3, the J gene TRBJ2-3; TRBD2 matches at 14 bases. This CDR3 spans 21 amino acids. CDR1 LGHNA and CDR2 YSLEER come from the germline V gene. V trimming: 0 bases; J trimming: 2 bases; junction bases outside the gene matches: 13. The CDR3, as DNA: TGCGCCAGCAGCCAAGACTTCGGACTAGCGGGGGGACTTACTGTCACAGATACGCAGTATTTT. This sequence encodes CASSQDFGLAGGLTVTDTQYF.

The chain carries TRBV12-3 or TRBV12-4 and TRBJ2-5, with D unclear. The length of the CDR3 is 11 residues. The V end lost 1 base, the J end lost 7 bases, and 4 bases lay between the germline ends. The CDR3 DNA reads TGTGCCAGCAGTTTAGAAGGGACCCAGTACTTC. This encodes CASSLEGTQYF.

In its sample, this clonotype was seen a few times. V is TRBV28 and J is TRBJ1-2; D not resolved. The CDR3 has 14 residues. The V end lost 5 bases, the J end lost 5 bases, and 15 bases lay between the germline ends. Germline V gene sequence: CDR1 MDHEN, CDR2 SYDVKM. The CDR3 bases are TGTGCCAGCAGTCTCACGGGCAGTCTATATGGCTACACCTTC. Its translation: CASSLTGSLYGYTF.

This clonotype was seen a few times. This chain connects TRBV20-1 to TRBJ2-7, with 8 bases fitting TRBD1. This CDR3 comprises 14 residues. The trim removed 0 bases at V and 6 bases at J, leaving 7 bases unmatched. The germline V gene has CDR1 DFQATT and CDR2 SNEGSKA (reference sequence). The CDR3 nucleotides read TGCAGTGCTAGAGATTCGGGACAGGCGTCCGAGCAGTACTTC. Protein: CSARDSGQASEQYF.

This clonotype was observed many times. The chain is built from TRBV29-1 and TRBJ1-4; TRBD1 aligns across 9 bases. This CDR3 is 13 amino acids long. The V gene's germline CDR1 is SQVTM and CDR2 ANQGSEA. J was trimmed by 7 bases and V by 7 bases; bases with no gene match: 7. The CDR3 DNA is TGCAGCGCTAGTACAGGGGGCGGTGAAAAACTGTTTTTT. Encoded protein: CSASTGGGEKLFF.

V usage is TRBV6-5 and J usage is TRBJ1-5; D is undetermined. Germline CDR1 reads MNHEY; CDR2 reads SVGAGI. The CDR3 is 14 amino acids. Trimming took 4 bases from V and 1 from J, leaving 8 bases between them. Here the CDR3 reads CASSSGWSNQPQHF. CDR3 DNA: TGTGCCAGCAGTTCGGGATGGAGCAATCAGCCCCAGCATTTT.

The chain combines TRBV27 with TRBJ2-4; D is ambiguous. Trimming took off 1 base at V and 1 base at J, with 11 bases between the two ends. Germline-derived CDR1 and CDR2 are MNHEY and SMNVEV (reference sequence). CDR3 length: 16 amino acids. As DNA, the CDR3 is TGTGCCAGCAGTTTATTAGCAGCCAGGGCCAAAAACATTCAGTACTTC. It specifies CASSLLAARAKNIQYF.

This clonotype was counted many times. V is TRBV4-1 and J is TRBJ2-6, with TRBD1 as a possible D gene (6 bases). Trimming removed 4 bases at V and 0 bases at J, with 13 bases between. The CDR3 extends over 17 amino acids. The germline V gene has CDR1 MGHRA and CDR2 YSYEKL. Written as DNA, the CDR3 is TGCGCCAGCAGCCTCAGGGGCGACTACTCTGGGGCCAACGTCCTGACTTTC. Its protein is CASSLRGDYSGANVLTF.

Many counts were recorded for this clonotype. The chain carries TRBV20-1 and TRBJ2-7; D unresolved. CDR1 and CDR2 from the germline V gene are DFQATT and SNEGSKA (reference sequence). The V and J ends lost 3 bases and 7 bases respectively, with 28 bases between them. This CDR3 contains 17 residues. The CDR3 is CSASGSAELALYVEQYF. DNA for the CDR3: TGCAGTGCTAGTGGGTCGGCTGAGCTGGCCCTCTACGTTGAGCAGTACTTC.

This clonotype was seen at least ten times. The chain links TRBV11-2 to TRBJ2-4; perhaps TRBD1 as D (7 bases). Trimming stripped 1 base from V and 5 bases from J, with 12 bases between. Germline values: CDR1 SGHAT, CDR2 FQNNGV. The CDR3 contains 15 residues. The CDR3 protein is CASSLAQGGQNIQYF. CDR3 sequence (DNA): TGTGCCAGCAGCTTAGCCCAGGGGGGCCAAAACATTCAGTACTTC.

V is TRBV6-6 and J is TRBJ2-1; D is ambiguous. V was trimmed by 6 bases and J by 4 bases, leaving 4 bases between them. This CDR3 is built from 11 residues. Germline CDR1 MNHNY, CDR2 SVGAGI (reference sequence). CDR3 amino acids: CASRQYNEQFF. Written as DNA, the CDR3 is TGTGCCAGCAGACAGTACAATGAGCAGTTCTTC.

The chain carries TRBV7-8 and TRBJ1-6; D possibly corresponds to TRBD1 (6 bases). The CDR3 runs to 15 residues. The V gene's germline CDR1 is SGHVS and CDR2 FQNEAQ. V lost 2 bases and J lost 9, with 14 bases in between. The CDR3: CASSLTGAGGSPLHF. The CDR3 DNA reads TGTGCCAGCAGCTTAACGGGGGCCGGCGGTTCACCCCTCCACTTT.

Comments on this clonotype: Sequence at one end of the junction differs from germline and may be a read error. The chain couples TRBV7-9 to TRBJ2-1; D unresolved. Germline V gene sequence: CDR1 SEHNR, CDR2 FQNEAQ (reference sequence). This CDR3 comprises 14 residues. The CDR3, as DNA: TGTACCAGCAGCCCGGACGGCTCCTACAATGAGCAGTTCTTC. This codes for CTSSPDGSYNEQFF.

The table lists this clonotype with many counts. V usage is TRBV29-1 and J usage is TRBJ2-7, with 7 bases matching TRBD2. V gave up 5 bases and J gave up 0 bases; unmatched junction bases: 4. Germline values: CDR1 SQVTM, CDR2 ANQGSEA. The CDR3 covers 13 residues. CDR3 DNA: TGCAGCGTTTATGGCGGGAGCTCCTACGAGCAGTACTTC. Translating it yields CSVYGGSSYEQYF.

Ten or more counts support this clonotype. The chain uses TRBV20-1 and TRBJ1-1; 7 bases agree with TRBD1. Trimming took 5 bases from V and 0 from J; bases not matched to a gene: 12. The CDR3 runs 16 residues. Per the germline V gene, CDR1 is DFQATT and CDR2 is SNEGSKA (reference sequence). The CDR3 reads CSAAQEGAKMNTEAFF. Written as DNA, the CDR3 is TGCAGTGCTGCCCAGGAGGGGGCTAAAATGAACACTGAAGCTTTCTTT.

This chain links TRBV6-1 with TRBJ2-7, with no clear D. V dropped 1 base and J dropped 4 bases, with 8 bases sitting between them. The CDR3 extends over 13 amino acids. Germline CDR1 MNHNS, CDR2 SASEGT. The chain's CDR3 is CASSEVRQYEQYF. In DNA, the CDR3 is TGTGCCAGCAGTGAAGTGCGGCAGTACGAGCAGTACTTC.

This clonotype was counted between two and nine times. This CDR3 reads CSARDLGGPQPQHF. DNA for the CDR3: TGCAGTGCTAGAGATCTGGGGGGGCCTCAGCCCCAGCATTTT. This rearrangement joins TRBV20-1 to TRBJ1-5, with D possibly TRBD1 on 6 matching bases. Germline values: CDR1 DFQATT, CDR2 SNEGSKA (reference sequence). The CDR3 contains 14 residues. V was shortened by 0 bases and J by 6 bases, with 12 bases between the two germline ends.

Written as DNA, the CDR3 is TGTGCCAGCAGCCCGCGGACAGGGACTGGCGGCTACACCTTC. Translation: CASSPRTGTGGYTF. The gene calls are TRBV7-8 and TRBJ1-2; 8 positions agree with TRBD1. CDR3 length equals 14 residues. Per germline, CDR1 SGHVS and CDR2 FQNEAQ. V lost 5 bases, J lost 8 bases, and 10 bases stayed unmatched.

The V and J genes are TRBV24-1 and TRBJ2-2; 9 bases align to TRBD1. Germline CDR1 is KGHDR and CDR2 is SFDVKD. The CDR3 length is 16 residues. Unmatched junction bases numbered 7, after V lost 4 bases and J lost 5 bases. The DNA for the CDR3 is TGTGCCACCAGTGACCCCGGGACAGGGTTTACCGGGGAGCTGTTTTTT. It yields the protein CATSDPGTGFTGELFF.